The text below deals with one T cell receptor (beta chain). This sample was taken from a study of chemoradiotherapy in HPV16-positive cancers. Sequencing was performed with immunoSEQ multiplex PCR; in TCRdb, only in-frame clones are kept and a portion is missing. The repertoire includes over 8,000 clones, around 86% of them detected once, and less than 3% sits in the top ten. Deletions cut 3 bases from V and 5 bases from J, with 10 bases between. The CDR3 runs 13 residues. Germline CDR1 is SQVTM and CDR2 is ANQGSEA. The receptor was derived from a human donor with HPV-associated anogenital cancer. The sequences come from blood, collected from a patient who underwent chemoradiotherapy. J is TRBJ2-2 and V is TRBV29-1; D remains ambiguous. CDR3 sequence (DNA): TGCAGCGTTGAGTGGGCTCGGACCGGGGAGCTGTTTTTT. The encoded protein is CSVEWARTGELFF.